The 10 T cell receptor beta chains given below trace back to one sample, sequenced in a study of T cells in localized non-small cell lung cancer. Data came from immunoSEQ multiplex PCR; TCRdb stores just in-frame clones and leaves some out. Of 10,000 to 15,000 clones in the sample, around 84% were seen once. The sequencing used peripheral blood, collected before any cancer treatment. These receptors were obtained from a male donor older than 55 with stage III lung adenocarcinoma.

The CDR3 bases are TGTGCCAGCTCACCGGACAGCACCTACGAGCAGTACTTC. This sequence encodes CASSPDSTYEQYF. V and J are TRBV18 and TRBJ2-7; tentative D call: TRBD1 (6 bases). Germline CDR1 and CDR2: KGHSH and LQKENI. This CDR3 has 13 residues. The V end was cut by 3 bases, the J end by 2 bases, with 8 bases between.

This chain connects TRBV7-2 to TRBJ2-1; TRBD2 aligns across 12 bases. After removal of 5 bases from V and 4 bases from J, the junction contained 6 bases not matched to a gene. This CDR3 spans 16 amino acids. Per germline, CDR1 SGHTA and CDR2 FQGNSA. CDR3 sequence: CASSQTLAGGYNEQFF. The CDR3 DNA follows: TGTGCCAGCAGCCAGACACTAGCGGGGGGATACAATGAGCAGTTCTTC.

This chain uses TRBV5-1 with TRBJ2-5; 7 bases align to TRBD1. The germline V gene has CDR1 SGHRS and CDR2 YFSETQ. The CDR3 contains 15 residues. Germline trimming cut 3 bases from V and 0 bases from J; bases unmatched to any gene: 5. CDR3 bases: TGCGCCAGCAGCTACTTTGACAGGGACCAAGAGACCCAGTACTTC. Its translation is CASSYFDRDQETQYF.

The gene calls are TRBV19 and TRBJ1-1; 7 bases fit TRBD1. The CDR3 has 13 residues. J lost 4 bases, V lost 8 bases, and 7 bases had no gene match. CDR1 is LNHDA, CDR2 SQIVND, per germline (reference sequence). CDR3 protein: CASAEQGSTEAFF. DNA of the CDR3: TGTGCCAGTGCAGAACAGGGGAGCACTGAAGCTTTCTTT.

The chain uses TRBV7-8 and TRBJ2-1; the match to TRBD2 covers 13 bases. The CDR3 sequence is 15 residues long. Germline V lookup: CDR1 SGHVS, CDR2 FQNEAQ. Germline trimming cut 2 bases from V and 7 bases from J; bases unmatched to any gene: 2. The chain's CDR3 is CASSLSGLAGNEQFF. As DNA, the CDR3 is TGTGCCAGCAGCTTATCGGGACTAGCGGGAAATGAGCAGTTCTTC.

The sample holds one count of this clone. The CDR3 here is CASSPSGLGYNEQFF. CDR3 bases: TGTGCCAGCTCACCGTCGGGCCTCGGCTACAATGAGCAGTTCTTC. The rearrangement uses TRBV18 and TRBJ2-1; D ambiguous. CDR1 is KGHSH and CDR2 is LQKENI in the germline V gene. Trimming cost V 3 bases and J 3 bases, with 12 bases left between them. The CDR3 has 15 amino acids.

This clone showed up just once. The V gene is TRBV11-2, the J gene TRBJ1-5; no firm D call. Per germline, CDR1 SGHAT and CDR2 FQNNGV. Trimming took 5 bases from V and 0 from J, leaving 8 bases between them. The CDR3 spans 14 residues. CDR3 sequence (DNA): TGTGCCAGCAGCCCGGACGGTAGCAATCAGCCCCAGCATTTT. Translated, it gives CASSPDGSNQPQHF.

The CDR3 region has the DNA TGTGCCAGCAGCTTAGGACCCAGGGCGCAGTATTTT. It specifies CASSLGPRAQYF. The V call is TRBV7-9, the J call TRBJ2-3; possible D gene TRBD1, 5 bases. V was pared by 1 base and J by 10 bases, with 9 bases between. This CDR3 spans 12 amino acids. Germline CDR1 reads SEHNR; CDR2 reads FQNEAQ (reference sequence).

The chain recombines TRBV10-1 with TRBJ2-6; tentative D call: TRBD2 (5 bases). Trimming shortened V by 3 bases and J by 0 bases, and 12 bases separated the two germline ends. This CDR3 comprises 17 residues. The germline V gene encodes CDR1 WNHNN and CDR2 SYGVQD (reference sequence). CDR3 bases: TGCGCCAGCAGTGATGGAGGCACACTCTCTGGGGCCAACGTCCTGACTTTC. Protein product: CASSDGGTLSGANVLTF.

The J gene is TRBJ2-5, the V gene TRBV21-1; TRBD2 was called by the table and not checked on the DNA. TRBV21-1 is an annotated pseudogene. The CDR3 covers 17 residues. CDR3 protein: CASSRRGVGGLQETQYF. CDR3 DNA sequence: TGTGCCAGCAGCCGCCGTGGGGTCGGGGGGCTCCAAGAGACCCAGTACTTC.